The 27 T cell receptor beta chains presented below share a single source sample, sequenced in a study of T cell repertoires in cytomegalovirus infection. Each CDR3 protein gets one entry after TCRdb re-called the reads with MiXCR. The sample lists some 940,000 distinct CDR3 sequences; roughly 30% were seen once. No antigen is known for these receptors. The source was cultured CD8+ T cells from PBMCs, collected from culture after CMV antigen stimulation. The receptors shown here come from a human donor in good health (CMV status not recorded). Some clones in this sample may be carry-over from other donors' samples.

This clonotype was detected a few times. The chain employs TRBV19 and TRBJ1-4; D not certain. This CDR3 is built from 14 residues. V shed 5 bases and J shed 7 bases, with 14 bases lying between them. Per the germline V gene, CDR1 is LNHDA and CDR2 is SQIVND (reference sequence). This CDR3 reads CASSAWGRGEKLFF. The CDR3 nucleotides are TGTGCCAGTAGTGCCTGGGGTAGAGGTGAAAAACTGTTTTTT.

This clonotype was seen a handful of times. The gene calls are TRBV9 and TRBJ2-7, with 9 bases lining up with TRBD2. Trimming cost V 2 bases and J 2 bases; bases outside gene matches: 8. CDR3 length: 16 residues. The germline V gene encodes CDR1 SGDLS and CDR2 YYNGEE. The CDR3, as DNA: TGTGCCAGCAGCGTGACCCTCGAGCGGGGGGCCTACGAGCAGTACGTC. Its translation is CASSVTLERGAYEQYV.

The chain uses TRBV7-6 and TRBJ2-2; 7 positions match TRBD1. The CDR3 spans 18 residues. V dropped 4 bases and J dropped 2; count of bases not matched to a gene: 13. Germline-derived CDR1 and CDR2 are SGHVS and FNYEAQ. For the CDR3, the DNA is TGTGCCAGCAGCTCGAGCTTAAACAGGGGAGTTAACACCGGGGAGCTGTTTTTT. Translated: CASSSSLNRGVNTGELFF. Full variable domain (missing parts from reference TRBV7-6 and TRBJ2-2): GAGVSQSPRYKVTKRGQDVALRCDPISGHVSLYWYRQALGQGPEFLTYFNYEAQQDKSGLPNDRFSAERPEGSISTLTIQRTEQRDSAMYRCASSSSLNRGVNTGELFFGEGSRLTVL.

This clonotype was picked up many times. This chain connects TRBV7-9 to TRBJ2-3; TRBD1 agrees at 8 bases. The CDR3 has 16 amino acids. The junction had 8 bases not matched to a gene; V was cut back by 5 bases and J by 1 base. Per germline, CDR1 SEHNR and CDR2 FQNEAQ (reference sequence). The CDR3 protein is CASSPPMGQGTDTQYF. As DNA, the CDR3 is TGTGCCAGCAGCCCCCCGATGGGACAGGGCACAGATACGCAGTATTTT.

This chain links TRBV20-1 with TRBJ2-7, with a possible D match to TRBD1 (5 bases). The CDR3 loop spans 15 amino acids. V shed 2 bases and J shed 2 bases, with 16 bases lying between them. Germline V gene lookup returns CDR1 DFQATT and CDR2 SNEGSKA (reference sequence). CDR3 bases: TGCAGTGCTAGAATTCAAGGACATGATACCTACGAGCAGTACTTC. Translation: CSARIQGHDTYEQYF.

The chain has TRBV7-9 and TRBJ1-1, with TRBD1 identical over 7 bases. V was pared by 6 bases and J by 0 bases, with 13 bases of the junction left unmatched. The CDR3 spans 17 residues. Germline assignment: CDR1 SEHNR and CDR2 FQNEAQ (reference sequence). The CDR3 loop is CASRPSGGGLLNTEAFF. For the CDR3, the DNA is TGTGCCAGCAGACCATCAGGGGGGGGACTCCTGAACACTGAAGCTTTCTTT.

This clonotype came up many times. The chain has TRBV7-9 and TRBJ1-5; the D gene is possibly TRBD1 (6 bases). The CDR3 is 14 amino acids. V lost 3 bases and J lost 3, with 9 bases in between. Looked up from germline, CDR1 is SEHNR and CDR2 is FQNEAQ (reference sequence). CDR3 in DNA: TGTGCCAGCAGCTTTGTGGGGGCCAATCAGCCCCAGCATTTT. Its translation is CASSFVGANQPQHF.

CDR3 DNA sequence: TGTGCCAGCACCGCCCCAAAGTTTCGGCGGGAAGCTTTCTTT. As protein: CASTAPKFRREAFF. This rearrangement joins TRBV12-3 or TRBV12-4 to TRBJ1-1; no firm D call. This CDR3 region has 14 residues. V gave up 7 bases and J gave up 8 bases, with 20 bases separating them.

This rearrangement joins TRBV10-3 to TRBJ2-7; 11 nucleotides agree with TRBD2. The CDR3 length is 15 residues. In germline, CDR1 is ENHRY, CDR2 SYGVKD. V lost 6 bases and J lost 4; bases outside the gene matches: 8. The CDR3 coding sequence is TGTGCCATCAGGGAGATTAGCGGGGGGGAATACGAGCAGTACTTC. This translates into CAIREISGGEYEQYF.

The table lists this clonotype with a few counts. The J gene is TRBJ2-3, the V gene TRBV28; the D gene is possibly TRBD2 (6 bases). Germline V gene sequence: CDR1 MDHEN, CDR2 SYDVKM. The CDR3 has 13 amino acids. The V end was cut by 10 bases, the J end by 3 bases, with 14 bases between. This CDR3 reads CATRAAGTDTQYF. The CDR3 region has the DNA TGTGCCACCAGGGCAGCGGGTACAGATACGCAGTATTTT.

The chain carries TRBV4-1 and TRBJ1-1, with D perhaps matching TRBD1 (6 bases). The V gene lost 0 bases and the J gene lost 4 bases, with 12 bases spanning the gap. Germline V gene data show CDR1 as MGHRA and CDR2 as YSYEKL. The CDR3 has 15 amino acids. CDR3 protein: CASSQELGGITEAFF. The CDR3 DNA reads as TGCGCCAGCAGCCAAGAATTAGGGGGGATCACTGAAGCTTTCTTT.

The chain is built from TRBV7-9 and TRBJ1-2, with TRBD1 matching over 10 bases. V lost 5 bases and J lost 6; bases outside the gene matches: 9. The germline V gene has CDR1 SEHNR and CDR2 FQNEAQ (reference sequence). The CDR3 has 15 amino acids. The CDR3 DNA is TGTGCCAGCAGCCTAACCTACGGGACAGGGGATGGCTACACCTTC. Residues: CASSLTYGTGDGYTF.

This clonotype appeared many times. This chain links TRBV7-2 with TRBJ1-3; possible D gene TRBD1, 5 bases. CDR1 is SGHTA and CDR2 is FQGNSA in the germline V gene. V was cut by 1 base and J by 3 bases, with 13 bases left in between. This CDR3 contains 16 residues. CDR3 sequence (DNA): TGTGCCAGCAGCTTAGGGCAGGGCCACGGTGGAAACACCATATATTTT. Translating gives CASSLGQGHGGNTIYF.

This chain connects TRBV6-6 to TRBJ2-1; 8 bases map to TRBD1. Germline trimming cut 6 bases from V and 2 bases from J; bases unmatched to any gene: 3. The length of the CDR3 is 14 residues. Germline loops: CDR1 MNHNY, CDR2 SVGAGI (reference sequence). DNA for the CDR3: TGTGCCAGCAGGCCACAGGGGGCCTACAATGAGCAGTTCTTC. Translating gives CASRPQGAYNEQFF.

The chain's CDR3 is CASSVPGQNTGELFF. CDR3 DNA: TGTGCCAGCAGTGTACCGGGACAAAACACCGGGGAGCTGTTTTTT. The chain carries TRBV28 and TRBJ2-2; D is possibly TRBD1 (6 bases). Trimming took off 5 bases at V and 2 bases at J, with 12 bases between the two ends. The germline V gene encodes CDR1 MDHEN and CDR2 SYDVKM. This CDR3 spans 15 amino acids.

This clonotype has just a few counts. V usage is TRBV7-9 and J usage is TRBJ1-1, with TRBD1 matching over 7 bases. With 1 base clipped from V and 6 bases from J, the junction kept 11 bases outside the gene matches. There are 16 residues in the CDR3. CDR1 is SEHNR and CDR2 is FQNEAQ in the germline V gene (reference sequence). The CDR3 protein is CASSLGRDRDNAEAFF. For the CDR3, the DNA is TGTGCCAGCAGCTTAGGTCGCGACAGGGACAACGCTGAAGCTTTCTTT.

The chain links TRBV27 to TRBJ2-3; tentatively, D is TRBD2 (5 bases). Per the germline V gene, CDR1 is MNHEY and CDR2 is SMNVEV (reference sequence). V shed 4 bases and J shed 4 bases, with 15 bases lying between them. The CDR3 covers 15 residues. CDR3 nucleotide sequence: TGTGCCAGCAGTTCCCCGAGGGTAGCAGCAGATACGCAGTATTTT. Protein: CASSSPRVAADTQYF.

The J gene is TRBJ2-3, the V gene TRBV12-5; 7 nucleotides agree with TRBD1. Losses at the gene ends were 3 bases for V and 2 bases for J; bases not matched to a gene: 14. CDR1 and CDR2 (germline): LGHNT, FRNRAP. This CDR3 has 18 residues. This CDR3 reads CASGLLLRDRGPTDTQYF. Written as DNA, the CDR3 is TGTGCTAGTGGTTTACTACTGAGGGACAGAGGACCCACAGATACGCAGTATTTT.

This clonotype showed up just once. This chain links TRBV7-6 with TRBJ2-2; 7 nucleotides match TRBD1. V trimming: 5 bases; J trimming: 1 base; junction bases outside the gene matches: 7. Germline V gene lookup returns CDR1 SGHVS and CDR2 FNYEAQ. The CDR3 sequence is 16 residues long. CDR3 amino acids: CASSPEGAGNTGELFF. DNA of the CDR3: TGTGCCAGCAGCCCCGAGGGGGCCGGGAACACCGGGGAGCTGTTTTTT.

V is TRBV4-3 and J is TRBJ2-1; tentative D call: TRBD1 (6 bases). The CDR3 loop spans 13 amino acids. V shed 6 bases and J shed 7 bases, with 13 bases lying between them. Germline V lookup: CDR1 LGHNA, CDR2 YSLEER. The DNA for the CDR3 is TGCGCCAGCAGACAGGGTGGTAGTAATGAGCAGTTCTTC. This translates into CASRQGGSNEQFF.

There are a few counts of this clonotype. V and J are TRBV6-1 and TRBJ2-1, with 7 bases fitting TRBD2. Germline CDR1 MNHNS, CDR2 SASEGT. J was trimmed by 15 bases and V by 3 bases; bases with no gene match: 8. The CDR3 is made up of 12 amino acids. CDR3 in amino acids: CASSDKREGLFF. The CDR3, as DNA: TGTGCCAGCAGTGACAAGCGGGAAGGGCTGTTCTTC.

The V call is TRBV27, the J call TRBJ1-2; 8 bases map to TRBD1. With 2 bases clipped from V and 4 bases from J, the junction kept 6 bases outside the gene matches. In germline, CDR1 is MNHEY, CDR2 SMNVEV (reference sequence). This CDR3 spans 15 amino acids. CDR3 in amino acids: CASSLGQGSLYGYTF. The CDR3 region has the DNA TGTGCCAGCAGTTTAGGACAGGGCAGTCTCTATGGCTACACCTTC.

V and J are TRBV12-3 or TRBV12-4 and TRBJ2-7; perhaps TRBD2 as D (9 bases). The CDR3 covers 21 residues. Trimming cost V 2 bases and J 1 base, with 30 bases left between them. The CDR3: CASSLPLGTGESSGDSYEQYV. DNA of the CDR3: TGTGCCAGCAGTTTACCCTTAGGGACAGGAGAATCTAGCGGGGATTCCTACGAGCAGTACGTC.

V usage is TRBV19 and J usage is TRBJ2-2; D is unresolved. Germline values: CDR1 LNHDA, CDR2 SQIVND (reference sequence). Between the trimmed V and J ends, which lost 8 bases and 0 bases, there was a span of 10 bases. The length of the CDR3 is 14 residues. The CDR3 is CASELGTNTGELFF. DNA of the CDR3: TGTGCCAGTGAGCTCGGAACGAACACCGGGGAGCTGTTTTTT. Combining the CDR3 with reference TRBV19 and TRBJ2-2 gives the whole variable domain DGGITQSPKYLFRKEGQNVTLSCEQNLNHDAMYWYRQDPGQGLRLIYYSQIVNDFQKGDIAEGYSVSREKKESFPLTVTSAQKNPTAFYLCASELGTNTGELFFGEGSRLTVL.

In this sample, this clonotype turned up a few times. The CDR3 DNA reads TGTGCCAGCAGTTTGACGGCCTCTGGAAACACCATATATTTT. Translating it yields CASSLTASGNTIYF. The chain uses TRBV6-8 and TRBJ1-3; D remains ambiguous. Germline loops: CDR1 MNHGY, CDR2 SAAAGT. This CDR3 contains 14 residues. With 4 bases removed from V and 0 bases from J, the gap between germline ends came to 7 bases.

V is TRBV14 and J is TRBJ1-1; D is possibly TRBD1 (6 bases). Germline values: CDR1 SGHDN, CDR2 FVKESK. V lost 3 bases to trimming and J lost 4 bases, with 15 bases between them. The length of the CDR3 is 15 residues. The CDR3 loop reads CASSHFDSRGTEAFF. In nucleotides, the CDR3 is TGTGCCAGCAGCCATTTTGACAGCAGGGGCACTGAAGCTTTCTTT.

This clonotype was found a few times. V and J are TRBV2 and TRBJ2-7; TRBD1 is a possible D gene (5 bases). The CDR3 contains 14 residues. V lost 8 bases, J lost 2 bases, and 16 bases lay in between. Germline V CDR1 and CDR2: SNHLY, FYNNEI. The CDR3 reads CASPLRQGTYEQYV. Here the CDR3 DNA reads TGTGCCAGCCCGCTACGGCAGGGTACCTACGAGCAGTACGTC.